There are many counts of the clone carrying this TCR beta chain. This record belongs to a study of T-cell memory formation after mild COVID-19. Study at large: Across donors, TCR clusters were largely donor specific.

From the 5' RACE reads, TCRdb called clonotypes with MiXCR, one entry per CDR3 protein. The sample gives roughly 610,000 distinct CDR3 sequences, 17% of which show up once; around 7.8% is in the top ten. J gave up 9 bases and V 6 bases, and 16 bases lay outside the gene matches. Per the germline V gene, CDR1 is SGHRS and CDR2 is YFSETQ. This CDR3 has 16 amino acids. Sequencing was done on a sample of PBMCs or a T cell subset sorted from them (not recorded which). The chain combines TRBV5-1 with TRBJ2-1, with 9 bases identical to TRBD2. The TCR sequence derives from an adult woman who had mild COVID-19 (a few samples of this study predate the infection). Cell type and time point are not known. For the CDR3, the DNA is TGCGCCAGCACGACGGGGCTAGCGGGGATTAGTGGTGAGCAGTTCTTC. Its translation is CASTTGLAGISGEQFF.